These 26 T cell receptor beta chains share one sample of origin, sequenced in a study of blood T cell repertoires in COVID-19. Clones were sequenced by immunoSEQ multiplex PCR, and TCRdb holds only the in-frame ones, with some missing. The repertoire consists of over 70,000 clones, with around 90% occurring once and the leading ten covering 4.3%. The sequencing input was peripheral blood. The receptors come from a woman of 80 years or more with active or convalescent COVID-19.

V and J are TRBV6-5 and TRBJ2-1; TRBD1 agrees at 8 bases. The CDR3 has 15 amino acids. Germline values: CDR1 MNHEY, CDR2 SVGAGI. The junction had 4 bases not matched to a gene; V was cut back by 2 bases and J by 4 bases. The CDR3 bases are TGTGCCAGCAGTTACCGACAGGGGTTATACAATGAGCAGTTCTTC. Its translation is CASSYRQGLYNEQFF.

The chain uses TRBV28 and TRBJ2-7; a possible D gene is TRBD2 (7 bases). Trimming took off 8 bases at V and 6 bases at J, with 17 bases between the two ends. Germline assignment: CDR1 MDHEN and CDR2 SYDVKM. The CDR3 consists of 13 residues. CDR3 nucleotides: TGTGCCAGCTCCGGGGGGCCCTTAGGCGAGCAGTACTTC. As protein: CASSGGPLGEQYF.

This chain joins TRBV30 and TRBJ2-7; tentatively, D is TRBD1 (6 bases). Trimming left V 3 bases short and J 3 bases short, with 12 bases between. The CDR3 covers 13 residues. CDR1 GTSNPN and CDR2 SVGIG come from the germline V gene (reference sequence). The chain's CDR3 is CAWRRQGLYEQYF. In DNA, the CDR3 is TGTGCCTGGAGGAGGCAGGGGCTCTACGAGCAGTACTTC.

This clone was seen a few times. The chain uses TRBV28 and TRBJ2-3; perhaps TRBD2 as D (5 bases). There are 16 residues in the CDR3. CDR1 is MDHEN, CDR2 SYDVKM, per germline. V gave up 6 bases and J gave up 0 bases, with 16 bases separating them. CDR3 DNA: TGTGCCAGCAGGTCCTCCAGCGGCTACAGCACAGATACGCAGTATTTT. Translated, it gives CASRSSSGYSTDTQYF.

The rearrangement links TRBV10-3 to TRBJ2-5, with TRBD2 matching over 10 bases. Losses at the gene ends were 7 bases for V and 4 bases for J; bases not matched to a gene: 3. This CDR3 contains 13 residues. CDR1 is ENHRY and CDR2 is SYGVKD in the germline V gene. The CDR3: CAINPSGGETQYF. DNA for the CDR3: TGTGCCATCAATCCTAGCGGGGGAGAGACCCAGTACTTC.

The rearrangement uses TRBV19 and TRBJ2-6; TRBD1 is a possible D gene (5 bases). Germline CDR1 LNHDA, CDR2 SQIVND (reference sequence). V lost 3 bases to trimming and J lost 1 base, with 13 bases between them. This CDR3 has 17 amino acids. The CDR3 loop reads CASSMSPDSSGANVLTF. In DNA form, the CDR3 reads TGTGCCAGTAGTATGTCCCCCGACAGTTCTGGGGCCAACGTCCTGACTTTC.

This chain joins TRBV6-5 and TRBJ2-2, with D unclear. CDR3 length: 12 residues. Germline V gene sequence: CDR1 MNHEY, CDR2 SVGAGI. V was shortened by 0 bases and J by 8 bases, with 4 bases between the two germline ends. DNA of the CDR3: TGTGCCAGCAGTTACTCCGGTGGGGAGCTGTTTTTT. It translates to CASSYSGGELFF.

V is TRBV27 and J is TRBJ2-7, with 12 bases aligning to TRBD2. After removal of 3 bases from V and 3 bases from J, the junction contained 6 bases not matched to a gene. Germline V gives CDR1 MNHEY, CDR2 SMNVEV (reference sequence). CDR3 length equals 16 residues. The CDR3 is CASSFSGLAGFYEQYF. CDR3 bases: TGTGCCAGCAGTTTCTCCGGACTAGCGGGATTCTACGAGCAGTACTTC.

The V call is TRBV2, the J call TRBJ1-1; 7 positions agree with TRBD1. From germline, CDR1 is SNHLY and CDR2 FYNNEI. This CDR3 has 14 residues. V shed 6 bases and J 1 base; nucleotides not matched to a gene: 5. The CDR3 DNA sequence: TGTGCCAGCAGCTCGCGGACAGGGAACACTGAAGCTTTCTTT. This gives the protein CASSSRTGNTEAFF.

This chain links TRBV15 with TRBJ2-6; 7 bases are shared with TRBD1. The V gene's germline CDR1 is LNHNV and CDR2 YYDKDF (reference sequence). V lost 5 bases to trimming and J lost 0 bases; unmatched junction nucleotides: 4. This CDR3 region has 16 residues. CDR3 in DNA: TGTGCCACCAGCGACAGGGAAAGCTCTGGGGCCAACGTCCTGACTTTC. It yields the protein CATSDRESSGANVLTF.

The V call is TRBV3-1 (or the pseudogene TRBV3-2), the J call TRBJ2-5; tentatively, D is TRBD1 (5 bases). This CDR3 comprises 14 residues. Trimming took off 4 bases at V and 5 bases at J, with 14 bases between the two ends. Germline assignment: CDR1 LGHDT and CDR2 YNNKEL (reference sequence). CDR3 nucleotides: TGTGCCAGCAGCCGAAGGGGATCCAAGGAGACCCAGTACTTC. Translating gives CASSRRGSKETQYF.

CDR3 region: CASNPREQGPYGYTF. CDR3 sequence (DNA): TGTGCCAGTAACCCACGGGAACAGGGACCCTATGGCTACACCTTC. This sequence joins TRBV19 and TRBJ1-2; tentatively, D is TRBD1 (6 bases). Germline lookup yields CDR1 LNHDA and CDR2 SQIVND (reference sequence). The CDR3 has 15 amino acids. Trimming took 7 bases from V and 4 from J, leaving 19 bases between them.

This clone has a handful of counts. The rearrangement uses TRBV12-3 or TRBV12-4 and TRBJ1-1, with a tentative D call TRBD1 (6 bases). The CDR3 runs 13 residues. V was trimmed by 0 bases and J by 11 bases, leaving 13 bases between them. The CDR3 DNA reads as TGTGCCAGCAGTTTAGCAGGGGGGGCGCGGGCTTTCTTT. It specifies CASSLAGGARAFF.

The chain couples TRBV5-8 to TRBJ2-1; D may be TRBD2 (7 bases). The CDR3 spans 17 residues. Germline lookup yields CDR1 SGHTS and CDR2 YDEGEE. V gave up 0 bases and J gave up 2 bases, with 15 bases separating them. The CDR3 reads CASSLVATGGPYNEQFF. CDR3 bases: TGTGCCAGCAGCTTGGTGGCGACGGGGGGCCCCTACAATGAGCAGTTCTTC.

The rearrangement joins TRBV30 to TRBJ2-1, with D unclear. V shed 5 bases and J shed 0 bases, with 8 bases lying between them. Germline V lookup: CDR1 GTSNPN, CDR2 SVGIG (reference sequence). The CDR3 length is 13 residues. The CDR3 region is CAWATSSYNEQFF. DNA of the CDR3: TGTGCCTGGGCCACAAGCTCCTACAATGAGCAGTTCTTC.

The V and J genes are TRBV5-6 and TRBJ2-1; 8 nucleotides align to TRBD2. CDR3 length equals 15 residues. The ends lost 0 bases at V and 4 bases at J; junction bases unmatched: 3. Germline V gene lookup returns CDR1 SGHDT and CDR2 YYEEEE. In DNA form, the CDR3 reads TGTGCCAGCAGCTTGGCTAGCGGGCTGTACAATGAGCAGTTCTTC. It specifies CASSLASGLYNEQFF.

The rearrangement joins TRBV7-2 to TRBJ1-3; TRBD1 might be the D (5 bases). The germline V and J ends were trimmed by 6 bases and 1 base, with 19 bases remaining between them. The CDR3 length is 17 residues. Germline values: CDR1 SGHTA, CDR2 FQGNSA. The CDR3, as DNA: TGTGCCAGCAGTGTTGTTGGGGGGTCAATATCTGGAAACACCATATATTTT. Translated, it gives CASSVVGGSISGNTIYF.

This clone was detected only once. The V call is TRBV3-1 (or the pseudogene TRBV3-2), the J call TRBJ2-5; 14 nucleotides line up with TRBD2. Germline V gene data show CDR1 as LGHDT and CDR2 as YNNKEL (reference sequence). The CDR3 length is 17 residues. V gave up 3 bases and J gave up 7 bases; unmatched junction bases: 10. CDR3 DNA: TGTGCCAGCAGCCACTCACGACTAGCGGGAGGGCTGTTGACCCAGTACTTC. Its translation is CASSHSRLAGGLLTQYF.

This sequence joins TRBV4-1 and TRBJ2-7, with D unresolved. CDR1 is MGHRA, CDR2 YSYEKL, per germline. This CDR3 is built from 13 residues. V was shortened by 0 bases and J by 4 bases, with 7 bases between the two germline ends. CDR3 nucleotides: TGCGCCAGCAGCCAAGATCTTAGATACGAGCAGTACTTC. Protein product: CASSQDLRYEQYF.

This chain uses TRBV19 with TRBJ2-3, with D possibly being TRBD2 (7 bases). The germline V and J ends were trimmed by 11 bases and 1 base, with 19 bases remaining between them. From germline, CDR1 is LNHDA and CDR2 SQIVND (reference sequence). The CDR3 has 15 residues. CDR3 region: CASGGGGVRTDTQYF. CDR3 in DNA: TGTGCCTCCGGCGGGGGCGGGGTCCGCACAGATACGCAGTATTTT.

The gene calls are TRBV9 and TRBJ2-1; 7 bases are shared with TRBD2. V shed 0 bases and J 12 bases; nucleotides not matched to a gene: 18. The CDR3 covers 17 residues. Germline V gives CDR1 SGDLS, CDR2 YYNGEE. The CDR3 loop is CASSVGGPSGTPRGQFF. In DNA form, the CDR3 reads TGTGCCAGCAGCGTAGGTGGGCCTAGCGGAACCCCTCGGGGGCAGTTCTTC. The full variable domain, in which reference TRBV9 and TRBJ2-1 provide the parts outside the CDR3, is DSGVTQTPKHLITATGQRVTLRCSPRSGDLSVYWYQQSLDQGLQFLIQYYNGEERAKGNILERFSAQQFPDLHSELNLSSLELGDSALYFCASSVGGPSGTPRGQFFGPGTRLTVL.

The rearrangement uses TRBV19 and TRBJ1-6, with TRBD1 identical over 7 bases. The V segment lost 8 bases and the J segment 9 bases; nucleotides outside the gene matches: 7. The CDR3 consists of 13 residues. Germline V lookup: CDR1 LNHDA, CDR2 SQIVND (reference sequence). CDR3 DNA: TGTGCCAGTCAGACAGGGCCCGGTTCACCCCTCCACTTT. It yields the protein CASQTGPGSPLHF.

The J gene is TRBJ2-1, the V gene TRBV25-1; the match to TRBD1 covers 10 bases. This CDR3 spans 16 amino acids. Germline-derived CDR1 and CDR2 are MGHDK and SYGVNS. V lost 4 bases, J lost 6 bases, and 9 bases stayed unmatched. CDR3 sequence: CASSVQGQGLGNEQFF. The DNA for the CDR3 is TGTGCCAGCAGTGTTCAGGGACAGGGGTTAGGCAATGAGCAGTTCTTC.

The chain has TRBV7-6 and TRBJ2-5, with 9 bases that match TRBD2. The CDR3 runs to 19 residues. Germline loops: CDR1 SGHVS, CDR2 FNYEAQ. Losses at the gene ends were 4 bases for V and 0 bases for J; bases not matched to a gene: 15. The CDR3 DNA sequence: TGTGCCAGCAGCTATCACCAAACAGGGACTAGCTGGTACCAAGAGACCCAGTACTTC. Its protein product is CASSYHQTGTSWYQETQYF.

CDR3: CASSELSGGGYEQYF. The DNA for the CDR3 is TGTGCCAGCAGTGAATTGTCGGGGGGAGGCTACGAGCAGTACTTC. The rearrangement uses TRBV28 and TRBJ2-7, with TRBD2 identical over 7 bases. The CDR3 covers 15 residues. V was clipped by 5 bases and J by 3 bases; unmatched bases: 10. Per the germline V gene, CDR1 is MDHEN and CDR2 is SYDVKM.

The chain recombines TRBV5-6 with TRBJ2-1, with TRBD2 identical over 10 bases. This CDR3 contains 17 residues. Trimming removed 1 base from V and 1 base from J; junction bases left unmatched: 5. Looked up from germline, CDR1 is SGHDT and CDR2 is YYEEEE. The CDR3 loop is CASSLLGTSVSYNEQFF. CDR3 nucleotides: TGTGCCAGCAGCTTGCTCGGGACTAGCGTTTCCTACAATGAGCAGTTCTTC.